This note documents a single T cell receptor (beta chain) sequence. These data come from a study of blood T cell repertoires in COVID-19. In the study overall: Specimens from acute and convalescent COVID-19 originated in the United States, Italy and Spain. PBMCs, B-cell-depleted T cells, or T cells were the source of the cDNA or gDNA that made up the material.

Methods used by the authors: Estimated nucleated cell counts came from reference gene primer amplification. Libraries were prepared by immunoSEQ multiplex PCR; TCRdb keeps only in-frame clonotypes and omits some of them. V, J and clone size reflect that table, while D and trimming were determined from the DNA. This sample yields around 160,000 clones, of which approximately 90% are seen a single time; 10% to 15% belongs to the top ten. Germline CDR1 MGHRA, CDR2 YSYEKL. Deletions cut 4 bases from V and 0 bases from J, with 18 bases between. This CDR3 comprises 18 residues. The material sequenced was peripheral blood. This TCR was recovered from a man aged 18 to 35 with COVID-19, enrolled during active disease. The V and J genes are TRBV4-1 and TRBJ2-2, with TRBD2 as a possible D gene (6 bases). The CDR3 coding sequence is TGCGCCAGCAGCCTCTCGGGACTGATCACCTCGAACACCGGGGAGCTGTTTTTT. Translating it yields CASSLSGLITSNTGELFF.